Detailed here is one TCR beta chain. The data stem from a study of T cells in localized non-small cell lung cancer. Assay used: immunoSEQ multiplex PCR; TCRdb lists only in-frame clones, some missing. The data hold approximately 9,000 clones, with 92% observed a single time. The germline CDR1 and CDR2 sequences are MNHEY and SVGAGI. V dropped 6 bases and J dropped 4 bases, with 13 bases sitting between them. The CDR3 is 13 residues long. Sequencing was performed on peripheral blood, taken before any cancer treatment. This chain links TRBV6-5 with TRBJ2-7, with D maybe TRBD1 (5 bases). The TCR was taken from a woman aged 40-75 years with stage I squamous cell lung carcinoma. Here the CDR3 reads CASRPGHRYEQYF. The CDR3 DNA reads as TGTGCCAGCAGACCCGGACATCGATACGAGCAGTACTTC.